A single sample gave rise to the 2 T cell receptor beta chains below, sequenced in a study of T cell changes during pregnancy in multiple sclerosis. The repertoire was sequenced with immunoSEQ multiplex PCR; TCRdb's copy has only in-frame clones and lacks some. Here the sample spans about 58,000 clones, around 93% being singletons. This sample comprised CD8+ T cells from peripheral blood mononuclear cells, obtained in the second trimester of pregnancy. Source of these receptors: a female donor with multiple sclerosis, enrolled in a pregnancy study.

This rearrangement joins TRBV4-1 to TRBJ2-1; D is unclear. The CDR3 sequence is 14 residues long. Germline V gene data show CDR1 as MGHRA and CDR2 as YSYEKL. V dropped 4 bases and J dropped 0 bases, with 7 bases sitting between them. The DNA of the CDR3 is TGCGCCAGCAGCCGTCCGAGCTCCTACAATGAGCAGTTCTTC. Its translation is CASSRPSSYNEQFF.

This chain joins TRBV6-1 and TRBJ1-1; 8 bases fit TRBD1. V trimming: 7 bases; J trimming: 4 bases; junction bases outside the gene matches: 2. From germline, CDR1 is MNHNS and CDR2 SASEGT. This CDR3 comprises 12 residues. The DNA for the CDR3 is TGTGCCAGCACCACAGGGGGCACTGAAGCTTTCTTT. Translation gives CASTTGGTEAFF.